The T cell receptor beta chain under discussion was sequenced for a study of breast tumors, draining lymph nodes, adjacent tissues (dated by TCRdb to 2016 to 2017). At the level of the whole study: Breast cancer patients provided tumor, adjacent nontumor tissue and axillary lymph nodes, and the study compared the TCR beta repertoires across these three sources. The study was designed to assess the relationships and possible T-cell exchange between tumor, surrounding tissue and draining lymph node repertoires in human breast cancer.

This sample was sequenced with an Illumina HiSeq 2000. TCR beta chain libraries were generated by multiplex PCR amplification. The amplified TCR beta chain products were analyzed by high-throughput sequencing. The public reads were quality trimmed at Q25 with fastp and then assembled into clones with MiXCR by TCRdb, keeping productive beta chains. Rows with one shared CDR3 protein collapse into an entry with the most common genes and DNA. The table for this sample lists approximately 210,000 distinct CDR3 sequences; about 34% of them were counted only once. Jointly, the top ten make up approximately 3.6% of the sample. Per the germline V gene (reference sequence), DFQATT is the CDR1 and SNEGSKA is the CDR2. Germline trimming: 2 bases from V, 5 bases from J; junction bases outside gene matches: 8. Inclusive of the bounding cysteine and phenylalanine, the CDR3 is 14 residues long. The read is trimmed to its CDR3 DNA, 42 bases read in frame from base 1.

Here is what the overall study found, with its caveats: Tumor and nontumor tissue repertoires were found to be significantly more similar in luminal-like than in basal-like breast cancer. The data were judged consistent with most tumor T cells deriving from the lymph node and then expanding within tumor tissue. The conclusion that tumor T cells originate in lymph nodes was presented as consistent with a hypothesis rather than as directly demonstrated. T-cell repertoire diversity in tumors was found to be lower than in lymph nodes but higher than in nontumor tissue, and preferential V and J gene usage was observed.

This clonotype was observed a few times. Its antigen has not been determined. No base quality information exists; no much larger clone differs at one position. Lymph node samples came from the axillary draining lymph nodes of breast cancer patients. The material sequenced was axillary lymph node tissue. This TCR derives from a female donor with breast cancer. Some clones in this sample may be carry-over from other donors' samples. The sequence is built from TRBV20-1 and TRBJ2-5; TRBD2 aligns with 7 central bases. The bases read TGCAGTGCTAGAAAGCGGGAAATCTCGGAGACCCAGTACTTC. Its protein is CSARKREISETQYF.